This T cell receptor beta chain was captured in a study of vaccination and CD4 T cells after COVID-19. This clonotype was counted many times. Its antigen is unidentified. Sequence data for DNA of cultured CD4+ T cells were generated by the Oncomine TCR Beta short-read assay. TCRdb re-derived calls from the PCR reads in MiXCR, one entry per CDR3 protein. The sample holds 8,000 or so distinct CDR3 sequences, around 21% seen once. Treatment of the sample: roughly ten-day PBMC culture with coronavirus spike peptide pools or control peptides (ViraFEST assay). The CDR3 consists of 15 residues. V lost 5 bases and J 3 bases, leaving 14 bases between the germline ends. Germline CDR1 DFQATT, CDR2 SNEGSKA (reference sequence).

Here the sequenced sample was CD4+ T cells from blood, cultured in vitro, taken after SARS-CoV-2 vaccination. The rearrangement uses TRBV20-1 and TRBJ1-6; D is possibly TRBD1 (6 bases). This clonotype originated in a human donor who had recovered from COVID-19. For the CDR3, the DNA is TGCAGTGCTCGAGCCTGGACAGACTATAATTCACCCCTCCACTTT. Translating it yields CSARAWTDYNSPLHF.